Below are 12 T cell receptor beta chains sequenced from a single sample in a study of blood T cell repertoires in COVID-19. TCRdb's table, derived via immunoSEQ multiplex PCR, lists solely in-frame clones and lacks some. The table has around 140,000 clones, 88% seen once; the top ten hold approximately 2.5%. The sample comprised peripheral blood. The receptors originated from a human donor with COVID-19, enrolled during active disease. The donor label of this sample is uncertain.

V and J are TRBV5-1 and TRBJ1-2; D is perhaps TRBD1 (5 bases). Trimming pared 0 bases from V and 7 bases from J, leaving 16 bases between. The CDR3 is 15 amino acids. Germline assignment: CDR1 SGHRS and CDR2 YFSETQ. The CDR3 spells CASSLAGGPEVGYTF. Here the CDR3 DNA reads TGCGCCAGCAGCTTGGCCGGGGGACCTGAAGTTGGCTACACCTTC.

This chain joins TRBV21-1 and TRBJ2-7; the table calls TRBD1, which could not be checked here. TRBV21-1 is listed as a pseudogene. The CDR3 covers 15 residues. CDR3 residues: CASSTRGTGSYEQYF. In DNA, the CDR3 is TGTGCCAGCAGCACGCGGGGGACAGGGTCCTACGAGCAGTACTTC.

This clone occurred once. This chain uses TRBV11-3 with TRBJ2-1, with D tentatively TRBD2 (5 bases). Trimming removed 3 bases from V and 4 bases from J, with 10 bases in between. The V gene's germline CDR1 is SGHNT and CDR2 YENEEA. The CDR3 has 14 residues. The CDR3 sequence: CASSLSGDYNEQFF. The CDR3 region has the DNA TGTGCCAGCAGCTTGAGCGGAGATTACAATGAGCAGTTCTTC.

The rearrangement joins TRBV5-1 to TRBJ2-1; 7 nucleotides align to TRBD2. Germline V gene sequence: CDR1 SGHRS, CDR2 YFSETQ. The CDR3 runs 16 residues. Germline trimming cut 4 bases from V and 6 bases from J; bases unmatched to any gene: 13. The DNA of the CDR3 is TGCGCCAGCAGCCCACCCTCGGGGGGTCCGGTCAATGAGCAGTTCTTC. Residues: CASSPPSGGPVNEQFF. The variable domain in full, completed from reference TRBV5-1 and TRBJ2-1, reads KAGVTQTPRYLIKTRGQQVTLSCSPISGHRSVSWYQQTPGQGLQFLFEYFSETQRNKGNFPGRFSGRQFSNSRSEMNVSTLELGDSALYLCASSPPSGGPVNEQFFGPGTRLTVL.

The chain links TRBV4-2 to TRBJ1-1, with 10 nucleotides matching TRBD1. The germline gives CDR1 LGHNA, CDR2 YNFKEQ. V trimming: 6 bases; J trimming: 5 bases; junction bases outside the gene matches: 6. The CDR3 has 14 amino acids. The CDR3 sequence: CASSRRGQGTEAFF. CDR3 in DNA: TGTGCCAGCAGTCGGAGGGGACAGGGGACTGAAGCTTTCTTT.

The rearrangement links TRBV6-5 to TRBJ1-4, with D possibly being TRBD1 (6 bases). The CDR3 extends over 15 amino acids. Germline CDR1 MNHEY, CDR2 SVGAGI. Deletions cut 2 bases from V and 10 bases from J, with 17 bases between. The CDR3 DNA reads TGTGCCAGCAGTTACCAAGGACAGAGCCCTGTAAAACTGTTTTTT. As protein: CASSYQGQSPVKLFF.

V usage is TRBV6-6 and J usage is TRBJ2-3; D possibly corresponds to TRBD1 (5 bases). There are 12 residues in the CDR3. Per the germline V gene, CDR1 is MNHNY and CDR2 is SVGAGI (reference sequence). With 5 bases removed from V and 5 bases from J, the gap between germline ends came to 8 bases. CDR3 sequence: CASSPTVDTQYF. The CDR3 DNA follows: TGTGCCAGCAGTCCGACAGTAGATACGCAGTATTTT.

Points on this clone: Germline and junction disagree at one end, which may indicate a read error. The V and J genes are TRBV7-7 and TRBJ2-5, with 9 bases that match TRBD2. This CDR3 spans 14 amino acids. Germline V CDR1 and CDR2: SSHAT, FNYEAQ (reference sequence). Here the CDR3 reads CASSLREGAETQYF. The CDR3, as DNA: TGTGCTAGCAGCTTGCGGGAGGGCGCGGAGACCCAGTACTTC.

The V gene is TRBV7-7, the J gene TRBJ1-4; 10 bases align to TRBD1. The V and J ends lost 5 bases and 4 bases, in that order; junction bases with no gene match: 7. CDR3 length: 16 amino acids. Germline V gene data show CDR1 as SSHAT and CDR2 as FNYEAQ (reference sequence). DNA for the CDR3: TGTGCCAGCAGCCCACTGCGGACAGGGGGTAATGAAAAACTGTTTTTT. Its translation is CASSPLRTGGNEKLFF.

The chain is built from TRBV6-2 or TRBV6-3 and TRBJ1-2, with TRBD1 matching over 12 bases. V was clipped by 5 bases and J by 3 bases; unmatched bases: 10. Germline V gives CDR1 MNHEY, CDR2 SVGEGT. The CDR3 has 17 amino acids. The CDR3 DNA is TGTGCCAGCAGTAAGCGGGACAGGGGGCGTTTTGACTATGGCTACACCTTC. Amino acid sequence: CASSKRDRGRFDYGYTF.

The chain employs TRBV28 and TRBJ1-4, with D perhaps TRBD1 (5 bases). Germline CDR1 reads MDHEN; CDR2 reads SYDVKM. The CDR3 consists of 14 residues. V gave up 2 bases and J gave up 6 bases, with 10 bases separating them. The CDR3: CASSLGGADEKLFF. CDR3 nucleotides: TGTGCCAGCAGTTTAGGAGGGGCGGATGAAAAACTGTTTTTT. The full variable domain, its missing parts supplied by reference TRBV28 and TRBJ1-4, is DVKVTQSSRYLVKRTGEKVFLECVQDMDHENMFWYRQDPGLGLRLIYFSYDVKMKEKGDIPEGYSVSREKKERFSLILESASTNQTSMYLCASSLGGADEKLFFGSGTQLSVL.

This clone was counted only a few times. V is TRBV23-1 and J is TRBJ2-2, with 7 bases identical to TRBD1. TRBV23-1 counts as an open reading frame of uncertain function. This CDR3 spans 16 amino acids. Trimming cost V 8 bases and J 0 bases; bases outside gene matches: 9. The CDR3 is CASLNKGTANTGELFF. The CDR3 nucleotides are TGCGCCAGCCTAAATAAGGGGACAGCGAACACCGGGGAGCTGTTTTTT.